This passage covers 27 T cell receptor beta chains from one sample sequenced in a study of spatial heterogeneity in lung cancer. MiXCR, applied by TCRdb to the 5' RACE reads, yields one record per CDR3 protein. The sample consists of about 1,500 distinct CDR3 sequences, around 45% of them appearing once. Time point meaning: sample taken at primary tumor resection. Researchers sequenced whole RNA taken from tumor, nontumor lung or frozen PBMC without sorting. This specimen was PBMCs, taken at surgery. Receptors were obtained from a female donor with early-stage non-small cell lung cancer.

This clonotype was recorded a few times. The V call is TRBV9, the J call TRBJ2-7; no firm D call. V shed 2 bases and J shed 1 base, with 7 bases lying between them. This CDR3 comprises 13 residues. Looked up from germline, CDR1 is SGDLS and CDR2 is YYNGEE. The chain's CDR3 is CASSVTSSYEQYF. The CDR3 DNA follows: TGTGCCAGCAGCGTCACCTCGTCCTACGAGCAGTACTTC.

DNA of the CDR3: TGTGCCAGCAGCAAAGGGGCAGGGGGAACTGAAGCTTTCTTT. Translated: CASSKGAGGTEAFF. This chain joins TRBV6-2 or TRBV6-3 and TRBJ1-1, with TRBD1 matching 7 bases. In germline, CDR1 is MNHEY, CDR2 SVGEGT. The V and J ends lost 6 bases and 5 bases, in that order; junction bases with no gene match: 9. This CDR3 comprises 14 residues.

The rearrangement links TRBV23-1 to TRBJ2-7; D is unclear. TRBV23-1 is an open reading frame, and its role is uncertain. The CDR3 extends over 17 amino acids. V lost 6 bases, J lost 3 bases, and 24 bases lay in between. The CDR3 region has the DNA TGCGCCAGCAGCCTACGTCCCAAGGAGACAAGCCTCTACGAGCAGTACTTC. Amino acids: CASSLRPKETSLYEQYF.

By sample fraction, this clonotype is large (0.1 to 1%). The rearrangement joins TRBV20-1 to TRBJ1-2; TRBD1 agrees at 8 bases. The germline gives CDR1 DFQATT, CDR2 SNEGSKA (reference sequence). The CDR3 runs to 13 residues. V lost 1 base to trimming and J lost 4 bases; unmatched junction nucleotides: 2. The CDR3 bases are TGCAGTGCTAGAGTTGGGACAGGCTATGGCTACACCTTC. It translates to CSARVGTGYGYTF.

Comments on this clonotype: The CDR3 ends on some other residue instead of the conserved phenylalanine or tryptophan, so this is likely a read error. CDR3 sequence reads: CASSTGTGSTDTQYS. Here the CDR3 DNA reads TGTGCCAGCAGCACCGGGACAGGATCCACAGATACGCAGTATTCT. V usage is TRBV3-1 and J usage is TRBJ2-3; TRBD1 agrees at 8 bases. This CDR3 is 15 amino acids long. CDR1 and CDR2 from the germline V gene are LGHDT and YNNKEL (reference sequence). V lost 5 bases, J lost 2 bases, and 6 bases stayed unmatched.

This clonotype was found a few times. The chain uses TRBV20-1 and TRBJ2-3; 9 nucleotides align to TRBD2. This CDR3 spans 15 amino acids. V shed 2 bases, J shed 6 bases, and the junction held 9 bases outside the gene matches. Germline V lookup: CDR1 DFQATT, CDR2 SNEGSKA (reference sequence). CDR3 DNA sequence: TGCAGTGCTAGACGGCGGGAGGGCCGAAGGGATACGCAGTATTTT. Encoded protein: CSARRREGRRDTQYF.

This clonotype is large within its sample. The rearrangement uses TRBV19 and TRBJ2-1, with a tentative D call TRBD2 (5 bases). The V end lost 5 bases, the J end lost 3 bases, and 8 bases lay between the germline ends. Germline CDR1 reads LNHDA; CDR2 reads SQIVND (reference sequence). This CDR3 region has 13 residues. The CDR3, as DNA: TGTGCCAGTAGTTTGGGAGACTACAATGAGCAGTTCTTC. Translated: CASSLGDYNEQFF.

The chain is built from TRBV4-2 and TRBJ2-5; 11 bases align to TRBD2. With V trimmed by 4 bases and J by 4 bases, 8 bases remained unmatched. Germline V CDR1 and CDR2: LGHNA, YNFKEQ. CDR3 length equals 16 residues. The CDR3, as DNA: TGTGCCAGCAGCCTTCATAGCGGGGGGGCCGGAGAGACCCAGTACTTC. It translates to CASSLHSGGAGETQYF.

This sequence joins TRBV27 and TRBJ2-7; 10 bases map to TRBD2. In germline, CDR1 is MNHEY, CDR2 SMNVEV (reference sequence). The CDR3 sequence is 14 residues long. Unmatched junction bases numbered 3, after V lost 6 bases and J lost 1 base. CDR3 region: CASRRTSGSYEQYF. The CDR3 region has the DNA TGTGCCAGCAGGAGGACTAGCGGATCCTACGAGCAGTACTTC.

V is TRBV6-4 and J is TRBJ2-5, with 7 positions matching TRBD1. Trimming cost V 6 bases and J 7 bases; bases outside gene matches: 8. This CDR3 region has 13 residues. The germline V gene has CDR1 MRHNA and CDR2 SNTAGT. In DNA, the CDR3 is TGTGCCAGCAGCGCGGACAGGAGAGGGACCCAGTACTTC. Protein sequence: CASSADRRGTQYF.

Relative to its sample, this clonotype is medium-sized. This chain links TRBV7-3 with TRBJ2-3, with TRBD2 matching over 10 bases. J lost 0 bases, V lost 5 bases, and 2 bases had no gene match. Per the germline V gene, CDR1 is SGHTA and CDR2 is FQGTGA. This CDR3 region has 15 residues. The CDR3 sequence: CASSRLAGSTDTQYF. The CDR3 DNA reads TGTGCCAGCAGCCGACTAGCGGGTAGCACAGATACGCAGTATTTT. The full variable domain, with the rest looked up from reference TRBV7-3 and TRBJ2-3, is GAGVSQTPSNKVTEKGKYVELRCDPISGHTALYWYRQSLGQGPEFLIYFQGTGAADDSGLPNDRFFAVRPEGSVSTLKIQRTERGDSAVYLCASSRLAGSTDTQYFGPGTRLTVL.

This clonotype was detected ten times or more. This chain links TRBV7-2 with TRBJ2-7; D is ambiguous. V was shortened by 1 base and J by 2 bases, with 15 bases between the two germline ends. The length of the CDR3 is 16 residues. In germline, CDR1 is SGHTA, CDR2 FQGNSA. The CDR3 loop reads CASSLEFGPKAYEQYF. CDR3 bases: TGTGCCAGCAGCTTAGAGTTCGGACCGAAGGCCTACGAGCAGTACTTC.

A single count supports this clonotype. The chain uses TRBV11-2 and TRBJ2-5; D uncertain. Germline-derived CDR1 and CDR2 are SGHAT and FQNNGV. With 5 bases removed from V and 5 bases from J, the gap between germline ends came to 18 bases. This CDR3 is built from 15 residues. CDR3 nucleotides: TGTGCCAGCAGCGGCCGTGAGCGCCCCCCGGAGACCCAGTACTTC. It is translated as CASSGRERPPETQYF.

V gene TRBV7-8 combines with J gene TRBJ2-3; 8 bases align to TRBD1. Per the germline V gene, CDR1 is SGHVS and CDR2 is FQNEAQ. The CDR3 spans 15 residues. J gave up 3 bases and V 4 bases, and 6 bases lay outside the gene matches. CDR3 in amino acids: CASSSTGGRTDTQYF. In DNA, the CDR3 is TGTGCCAGCAGCTCAACAGGGGGGAGGACAGATACGCAGTATTTT.

The rearrangement links TRBV6-1 to TRBJ1-1; D may be TRBD1 (6 bases). The germline V gene has CDR1 MNHNS and CDR2 SASEGT. The CDR3 is made up of 14 amino acids. Trimming removed 0 bases at V and 4 bases at J, with 9 bases between. The CDR3 reads CASSEANRVTEAFF. The CDR3 DNA sequence: TGTGCCAGCAGTGAAGCGAACAGGGTCACTGAAGCTTTCTTT.

The J gene is TRBJ2-7, the V gene TRBV27; 7 bases line up with TRBD2. Germline CDR1 and CDR2: MNHEY and SMNVEV (reference sequence). This CDR3 spans 12 amino acids. Trimming at V came to 10 bases and at J to 2 bases, leaving 5 bases not matched to a gene. CDR3 in DNA: TGTGCCACGGGCGGGGGAGCCTACGAGCAGTACTTC. It yields the protein CATGGGAYEQYF.

The chain links TRBV5-5 to TRBJ2-1; D remains unclear. The CDR3 loop spans 14 amino acids. The V end lost 5 bases, the J end lost 5 bases, and 14 bases lay between the germline ends. Germline V gives CDR1 SGHKS, CDR2 YYEKEE (reference sequence). The CDR3 region is CASRRGNTHNEQFF. CDR3 sequence (DNA): TGTGCCAGCAGGCGCGGAAACACCCACAATGAGCAGTTCTTC.

This chain joins TRBV11-3 and TRBJ2-1; possible D gene TRBD1, 6 bases. Germline V gives CDR1 SGHNT, CDR2 YENEEA. The CDR3 extends over 13 amino acids. V lost 5 bases to trimming and J lost 4 bases, with 9 bases between them. The CDR3, as DNA: TGTGCCAGCAGCCCCGGACAGTACAATGAGCAGTTCTTC. It yields the protein CASSPGQYNEQFF.

The table lists this clonotype with a few counts. V usage is TRBV28 and J usage is TRBJ2-4; no clear D. The V gene lost 3 bases and the J gene lost 2 bases, with 8 bases spanning the gap. The CDR3 covers 14 residues. CDR1 is MDHEN and CDR2 is SYDVKM in the germline V gene. In DNA, the CDR3 is TGTGCCAGCAGTTTCGCCGAGTCCAAAAACATTCAGTACTTC. It codes for CASSFAESKNIQYF.

The CDR3, as DNA: TGTGCCAGCAGTGAATCCCAGTACCAAGAGACCCAGTACTTC. Amino acids: CASSESQYQETQYF. The chain joins TRBV2 to TRBJ2-5; D is unresolved. Trimming cost V 2 bases and J 0 bases, with 7 bases left between them. Germline values: CDR1 SNHLY, CDR2 FYNNEI. The CDR3 is 14 amino acids.

In this sample, this clonotype turned up once. This rearrangement joins TRBV20-1 to TRBJ2-7; TRBD2 aligns across 12 bases. CDR1 and CDR2 (germline): DFQATT, SNEGSKA (reference sequence). The CDR3 is made up of 12 amino acids. V dropped 5 bases and J dropped 6; count of bases not matched to a gene: 2. This CDR3 is CSAPGLAGEQYF. The CDR3 coding sequence is TGCAGTGCTCCGGGACTAGCGGGCGAGCAGTACTTC.

This clonotype has just a few counts. The rearrangement joins TRBV12-3 or TRBV12-4 to TRBJ2-1, with 7 positions matching TRBD2. The CDR3 is made up of 13 amino acids. Losses at the gene ends were 2 bases for V and 10 bases for J; bases not matched to a gene: 5. The CDR3 is CASSLSLAYEQFF. CDR3 bases: TGTGCCAGCAGTTTATCACTAGCGTACGAGCAGTTCTTC.

The chain carries TRBV12-3 or TRBV12-4 and TRBJ1-1; D ambiguous. V shed 3 bases and J shed 0 bases, with 8 bases lying between them. The CDR3 length is 14 residues. CDR3: CASSLMTVNTEAFF. CDR3 DNA: TGTGCCAGCAGTTTGATGACCGTGAACACTGAAGCTTTCTTT.

The CDR3 loop reads CSGWGDSYEQYF. The CDR3 DNA sequence: TGCAGCGGATGGGGGGACTCCTACGAGCAGTACTTC. V and J are TRBV29-1 and TRBJ2-7; tentatively, D is TRBD2 (6 bases). From germline, CDR1 is SQVTM and CDR2 ANQGSEA. The CDR3 runs to 12 residues. V was pared by 7 bases and J by 0 bases, with 10 bases between.

The rearrangement joins TRBV20-1 to TRBJ2-5; 12 bases are a match to TRBD2. The V segment lost 0 bases and the J segment 7 bases; nucleotides outside the gene matches: 12. Germline V CDR1 and CDR2: DFQATT, SNEGSKA (reference sequence). The CDR3 contains 17 residues. CDR3 nucleotides: TGCAGTGCTAGAGATTGGGCTAGCGGGGGGGCTCCCGGGACCCAGTACTTC. It is translated as CSARDWASGGAPGTQYF.

The V and J genes are TRBV11-2 and TRBJ2-3, with D possibly TRBD1 on 5 matching bases. The germline V gene encodes CDR1 SGHAT and CDR2 FQNNGV. Trimming took 5 bases from V and 2 from J, leaving 11 bases between them. The CDR3 runs to 14 residues. The CDR3, as DNA: TGTGCCAGCAGCCCCCCGACAGACACAGATACGCAGTATTTT. Its protein product is CASSPPTDTDTQYF.

This clonotype appeared a single time. Here the CDR3 reads CASSPAGGRGTDTQYF. CDR3 DNA sequence: TGTGCCAGCAGTCCCGCGGGCGGGAGGGGGACAGATACGCAGTATTTT. The V call is TRBV6-5, the J call TRBJ2-3; 9 positions agree with TRBD2. With 5 bases clipped from V and 3 bases from J, the junction kept 9 bases outside the gene matches. Germline CDR1 MNHEY, CDR2 SVGAGI. CDR3 length: 16 amino acids.